A single sample gave rise to the 2 T cell receptor beta chains below, sequenced in a study of spatial heterogeneity in lung cancer. Time point denoted: sample taken at primary tumor resection. Findings of the study overall: Mutation counts in tumors were tracked by counts of expanded intratumoral alpha and beta TCRs.

One entry per CDR3 protein, called by TCRdb with MiXCR from the 5' RACE reads. Of approximately 17,000 distinct CDR3 sequences listed, around 8.1% are singletons. What these receptors recognize is not known. The material sequenced was lung tumor tissue, taken at surgery. These receptor sequences come from a male donor with early-stage non-small cell lung cancer.

This clonotype was picked up many times. The chain has TRBV6-5 and TRBJ2-1, with 7 bases matching TRBD2. V trimming: 7 bases; J trimming: 3 bases; junction bases outside the gene matches: 6. The CDR3 has 14 residues. Germline-derived CDR1 and CDR2 are MNHEY and SVGAGI. In nucleotides, the CDR3 is TGTGCCAGCATAGGCGGGGGTAACTACAATGAGCAGTTCTTC. Its protein is CASIGGGNYNEQFF.

This clonotype was recorded at least ten times. The V gene is TRBV6-4, the J gene TRBJ2-2, with D perhaps matching TRBD1 (6 bases). V was clipped by 2 bases and J by 5 bases, with 12 bases between them. Germline V gives CDR1 MRHNA, CDR2 SNTAGT. The CDR3 is 15 residues long. The DNA of the CDR3 is TGTGCCAGCAGTGACGGGGCAGGGACAACCGGGGAGCTGTTTTTT. Amino acids: CASSDGAGTTGELFF.